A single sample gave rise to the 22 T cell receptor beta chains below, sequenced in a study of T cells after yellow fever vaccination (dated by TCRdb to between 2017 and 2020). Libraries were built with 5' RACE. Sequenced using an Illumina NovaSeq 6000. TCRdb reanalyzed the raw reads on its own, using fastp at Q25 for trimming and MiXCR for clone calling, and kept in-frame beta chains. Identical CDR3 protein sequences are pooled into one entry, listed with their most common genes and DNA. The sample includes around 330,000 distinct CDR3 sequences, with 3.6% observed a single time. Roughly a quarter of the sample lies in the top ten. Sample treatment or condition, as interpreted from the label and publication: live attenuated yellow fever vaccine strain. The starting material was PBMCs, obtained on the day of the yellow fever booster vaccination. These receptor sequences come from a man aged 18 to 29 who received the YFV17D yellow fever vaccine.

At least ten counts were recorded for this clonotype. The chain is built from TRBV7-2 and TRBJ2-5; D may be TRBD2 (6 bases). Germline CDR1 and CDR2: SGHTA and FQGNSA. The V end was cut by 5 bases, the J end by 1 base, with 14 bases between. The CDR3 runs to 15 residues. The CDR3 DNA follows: TGTGCCAGCAGCGAAAGGGCGGGACTCCAAGAGACCCAGTACTTC. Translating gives CASSERAGLQETQYF.

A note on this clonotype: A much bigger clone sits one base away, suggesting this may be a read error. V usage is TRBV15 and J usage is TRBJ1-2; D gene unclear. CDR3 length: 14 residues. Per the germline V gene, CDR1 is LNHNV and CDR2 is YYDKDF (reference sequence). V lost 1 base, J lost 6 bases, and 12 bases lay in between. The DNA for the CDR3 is TGTGCCACCAGCAGAGCATGGGAACCGGATGGCTACACCTTC. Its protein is CATSRAWEPDGYTF.

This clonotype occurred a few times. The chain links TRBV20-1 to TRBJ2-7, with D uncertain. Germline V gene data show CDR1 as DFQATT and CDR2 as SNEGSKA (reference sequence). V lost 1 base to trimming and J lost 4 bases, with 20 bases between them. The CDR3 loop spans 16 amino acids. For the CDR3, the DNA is TGCAGTGCTAGAGCCAAGTCCAAGTCTGACGGTTACGAGCAGTACTTC. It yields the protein CSARAKSKSDGYEQYF.

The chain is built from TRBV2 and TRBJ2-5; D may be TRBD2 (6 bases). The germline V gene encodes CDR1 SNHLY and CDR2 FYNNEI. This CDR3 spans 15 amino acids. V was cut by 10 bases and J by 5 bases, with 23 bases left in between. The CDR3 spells CAIYARGHHGETQYF. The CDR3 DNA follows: TGTGCCATCTACGCGCGGGGCCATCATGGGGAGACCCAGTACTTC.

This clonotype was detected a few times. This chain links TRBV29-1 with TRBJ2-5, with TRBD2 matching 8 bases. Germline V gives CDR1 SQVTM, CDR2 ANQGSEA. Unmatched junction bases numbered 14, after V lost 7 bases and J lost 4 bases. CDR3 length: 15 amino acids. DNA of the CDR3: TGCAGCGGTTTGGGAGTTGGCGGGGGGAGAGAGACCCAGTACTTC. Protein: CSGLGVGGGRETQYF.

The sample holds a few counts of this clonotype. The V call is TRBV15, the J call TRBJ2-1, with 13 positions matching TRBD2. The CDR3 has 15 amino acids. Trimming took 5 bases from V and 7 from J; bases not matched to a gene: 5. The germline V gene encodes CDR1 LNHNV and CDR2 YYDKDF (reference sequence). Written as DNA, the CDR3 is TGTGCCACCAGCCCAACTAGCGGGGGGGCAAATGAGCAGTTCTTC. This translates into CATSPTSGGANEQFF.

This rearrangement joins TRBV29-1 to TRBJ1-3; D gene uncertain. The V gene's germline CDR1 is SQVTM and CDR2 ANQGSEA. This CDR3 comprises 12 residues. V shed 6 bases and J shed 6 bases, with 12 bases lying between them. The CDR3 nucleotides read TGCAGCGTGGCGTACGGCGTAAACACCATATATTTT. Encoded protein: CSVAYGVNTIYF.

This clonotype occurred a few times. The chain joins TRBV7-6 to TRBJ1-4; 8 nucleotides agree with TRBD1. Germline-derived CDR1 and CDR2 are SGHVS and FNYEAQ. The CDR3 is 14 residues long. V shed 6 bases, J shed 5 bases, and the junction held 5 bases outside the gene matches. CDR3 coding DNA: TGTGCCAGCAGAAAACAGGGGGAGAATGAAAAACTGTTTTTT. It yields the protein CASRKQGENEKLFF.

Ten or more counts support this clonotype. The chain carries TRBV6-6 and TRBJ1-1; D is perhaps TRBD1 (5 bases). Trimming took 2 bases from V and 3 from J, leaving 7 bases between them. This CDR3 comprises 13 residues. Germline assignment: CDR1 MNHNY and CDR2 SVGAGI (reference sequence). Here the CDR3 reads CASSYGGYTEAFF. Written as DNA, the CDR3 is TGTGCCAGCAGTTACGGGGGATACACTGAAGCTTTCTTT.

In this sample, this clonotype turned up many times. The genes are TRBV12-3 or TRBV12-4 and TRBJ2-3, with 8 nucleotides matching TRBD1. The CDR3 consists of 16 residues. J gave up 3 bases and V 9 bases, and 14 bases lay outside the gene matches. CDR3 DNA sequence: TGTGCCAGTCAACCCTGGGGGACAGGAAAGACAGATACGCAGTATTTT. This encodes CASQPWGTGKTDTQYF.

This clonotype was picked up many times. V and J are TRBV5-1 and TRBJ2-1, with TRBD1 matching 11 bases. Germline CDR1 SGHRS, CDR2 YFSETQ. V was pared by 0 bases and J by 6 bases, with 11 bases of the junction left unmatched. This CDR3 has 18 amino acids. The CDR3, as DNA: TGCGCCAGCAGCTTGGACCATATACCGGGACAGGGGGGCAATGAGCAGTTCTTC. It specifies CASSLDHIPGQGGNEQFF.

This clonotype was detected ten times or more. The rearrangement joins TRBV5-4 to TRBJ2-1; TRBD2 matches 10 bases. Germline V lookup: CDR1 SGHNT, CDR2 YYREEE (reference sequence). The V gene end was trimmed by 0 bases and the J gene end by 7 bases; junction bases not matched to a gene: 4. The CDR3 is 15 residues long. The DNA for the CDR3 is TGTGCCAGCAGCTTGGAAGCGGGGGGGCGGAATGAGCAGTTCTTC. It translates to CASSLEAGGRNEQFF.

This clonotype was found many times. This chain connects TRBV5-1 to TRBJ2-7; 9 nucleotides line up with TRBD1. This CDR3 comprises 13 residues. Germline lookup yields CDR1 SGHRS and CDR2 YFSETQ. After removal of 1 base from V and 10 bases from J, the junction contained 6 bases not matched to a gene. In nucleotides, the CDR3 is TGCGCCAGCAGCTTGTCCGGGACAGGGCGACAGTACTTC. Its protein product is CASSLSGTGRQYF. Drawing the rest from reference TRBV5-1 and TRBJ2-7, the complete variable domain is KAGVTQTPRYLIKTRGQQVTLSCSPISGHRSVSWYQQTPGQGLQFLFEYFSETQRNKGNFPGRFSGRQFSNSRSEMNVSTLELGDSALYLCASSLSGTGRQYFGPGTRLTVT.

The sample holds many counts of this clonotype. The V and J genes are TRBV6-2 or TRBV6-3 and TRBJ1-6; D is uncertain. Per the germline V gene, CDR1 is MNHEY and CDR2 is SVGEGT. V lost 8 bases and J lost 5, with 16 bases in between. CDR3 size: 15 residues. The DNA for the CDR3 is TGTGCCAGCGATGATGTTGGCAGGCATAATTCACCCCTCCACTTT. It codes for CASDDVGRHNSPLHF.

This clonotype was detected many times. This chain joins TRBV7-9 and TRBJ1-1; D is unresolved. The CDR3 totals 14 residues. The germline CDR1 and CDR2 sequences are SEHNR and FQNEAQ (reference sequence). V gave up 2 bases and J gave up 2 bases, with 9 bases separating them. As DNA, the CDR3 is TGTGCCAGCAGCTTAATTCTCGGAAACACTGAAGCTTTCTTT. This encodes CASSLILGNTEAFF.

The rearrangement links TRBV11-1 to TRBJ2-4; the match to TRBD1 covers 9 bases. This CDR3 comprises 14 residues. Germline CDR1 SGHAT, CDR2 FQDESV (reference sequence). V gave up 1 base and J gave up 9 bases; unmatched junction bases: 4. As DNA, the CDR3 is TGTGCCAGCAGCTTAGGAGGACAGGGGAGCATTCAGTACTTC. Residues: CASSLGGQGSIQYF.

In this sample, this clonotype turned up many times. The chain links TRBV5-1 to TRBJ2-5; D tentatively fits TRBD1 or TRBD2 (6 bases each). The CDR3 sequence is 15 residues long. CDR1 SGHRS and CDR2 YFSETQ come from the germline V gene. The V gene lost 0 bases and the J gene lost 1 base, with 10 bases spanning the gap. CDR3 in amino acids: CASSLVGGPQETQYF. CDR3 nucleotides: TGCGCCAGCAGCTTGGTCGGGGGCCCCCAAGAGACCCAGTACTTC.

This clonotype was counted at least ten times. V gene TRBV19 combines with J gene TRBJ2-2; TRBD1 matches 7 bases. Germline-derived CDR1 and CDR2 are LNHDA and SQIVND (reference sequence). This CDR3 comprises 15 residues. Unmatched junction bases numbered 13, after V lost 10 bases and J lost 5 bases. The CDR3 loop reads CATRQGEIKTGELFF. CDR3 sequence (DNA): TGTGCCACGAGACAGGGTGAAATTAAAACCGGGGAGCTGTTTTTT.

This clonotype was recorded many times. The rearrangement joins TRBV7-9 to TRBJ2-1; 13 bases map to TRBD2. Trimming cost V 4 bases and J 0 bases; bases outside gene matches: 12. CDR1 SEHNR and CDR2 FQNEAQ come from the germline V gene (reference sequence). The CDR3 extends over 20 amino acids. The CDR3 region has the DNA TGTGCCAGCAGCTCCCGACTAGCGGGGGGCAGAACTAGCTCCTACAATGAGCAGTTCTTC. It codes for CASSSRLAGGRTSSYNEQFF.

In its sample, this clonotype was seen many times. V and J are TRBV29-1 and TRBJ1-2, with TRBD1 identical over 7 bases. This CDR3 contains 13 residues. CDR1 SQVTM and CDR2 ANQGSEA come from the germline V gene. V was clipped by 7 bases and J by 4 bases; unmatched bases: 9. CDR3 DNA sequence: TGCAGCGCGGAAACAGGGGCCTTCTATGGCTACACCTTC. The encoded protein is CSAETGAFYGYTF.

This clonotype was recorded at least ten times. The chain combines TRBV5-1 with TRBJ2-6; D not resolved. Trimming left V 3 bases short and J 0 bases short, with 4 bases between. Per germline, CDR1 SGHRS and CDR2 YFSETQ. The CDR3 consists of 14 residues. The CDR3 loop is CASSSVSGANVLTF. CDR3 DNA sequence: TGCGCCAGCAGCTCGGTCTCTGGGGCCAACGTCCTGACTTTC.

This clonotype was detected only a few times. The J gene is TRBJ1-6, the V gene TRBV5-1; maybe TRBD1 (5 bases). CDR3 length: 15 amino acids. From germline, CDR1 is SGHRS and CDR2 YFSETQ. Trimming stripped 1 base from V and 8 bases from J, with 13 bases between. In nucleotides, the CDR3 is TGCGCCAGCAGCTTGTGGGCAGGGAGAGATTCACCCCTCCACTTT. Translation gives CASSLWAGRDSPLHF.